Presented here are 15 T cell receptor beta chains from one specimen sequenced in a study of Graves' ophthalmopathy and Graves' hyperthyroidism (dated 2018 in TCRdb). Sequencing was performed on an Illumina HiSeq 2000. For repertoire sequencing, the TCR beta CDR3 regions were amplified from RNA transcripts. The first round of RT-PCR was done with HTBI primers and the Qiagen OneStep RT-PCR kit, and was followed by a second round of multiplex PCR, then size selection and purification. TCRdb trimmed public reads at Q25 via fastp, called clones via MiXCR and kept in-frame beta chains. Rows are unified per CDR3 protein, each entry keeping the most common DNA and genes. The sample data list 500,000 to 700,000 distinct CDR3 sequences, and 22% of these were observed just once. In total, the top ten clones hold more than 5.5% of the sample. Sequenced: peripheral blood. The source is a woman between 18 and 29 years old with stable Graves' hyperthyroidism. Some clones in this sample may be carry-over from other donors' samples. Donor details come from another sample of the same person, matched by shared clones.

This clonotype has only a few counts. CDR3 coding DNA: TGTGCCAGCAGTTACCGTATCCCTCGGGGCGGGGGGCGGTCCTACGAGCAGTACTTC. Translated, it gives CASSYRIPRGGGRSYEQYF. The chain couples TRBV6-2 or TRBV6-3 to TRBJ2-7; 8 bases match TRBD2. CDR1 is MNHEY, CDR2 SVGEGT, per germline. V trimming: 2 bases; J trimming: 1 base; junction bases outside the gene matches: 16. CDR3 size: 19 residues.

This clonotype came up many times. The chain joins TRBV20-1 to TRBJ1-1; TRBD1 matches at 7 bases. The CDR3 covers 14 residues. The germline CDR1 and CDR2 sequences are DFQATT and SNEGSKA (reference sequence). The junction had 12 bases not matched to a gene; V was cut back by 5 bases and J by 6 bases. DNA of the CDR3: TGCAGTGCTCGGGACAGCCCCAGTAATCCTGAAGCTTTCTTT. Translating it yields CSARDSPSNPEAFF.

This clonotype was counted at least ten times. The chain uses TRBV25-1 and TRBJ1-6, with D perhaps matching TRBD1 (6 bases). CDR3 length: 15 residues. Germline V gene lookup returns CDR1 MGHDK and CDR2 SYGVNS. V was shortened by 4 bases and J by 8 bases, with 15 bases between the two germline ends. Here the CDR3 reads CASSGRDTVHSPLHF. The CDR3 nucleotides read TGTGCCAGCAGTGGCCGGGACACTGTACATTCACCCCTCCACTTT.

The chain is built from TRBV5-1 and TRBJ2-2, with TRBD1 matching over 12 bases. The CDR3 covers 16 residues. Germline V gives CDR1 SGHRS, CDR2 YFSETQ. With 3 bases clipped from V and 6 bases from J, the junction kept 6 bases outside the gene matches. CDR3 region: CASSSTGTGGSGELFF. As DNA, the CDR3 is TGCGCCAGCAGCTCAACCGGGACAGGGGGCTCCGGGGAGCTGTTTTTT.

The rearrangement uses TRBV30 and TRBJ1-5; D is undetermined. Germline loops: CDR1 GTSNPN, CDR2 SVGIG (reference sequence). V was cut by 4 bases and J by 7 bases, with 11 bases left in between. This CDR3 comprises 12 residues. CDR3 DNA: TGTGCCTGGACCAACAGCGGGCAGCCCCAGCATTTT. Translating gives CAWTNSGQPQHF.

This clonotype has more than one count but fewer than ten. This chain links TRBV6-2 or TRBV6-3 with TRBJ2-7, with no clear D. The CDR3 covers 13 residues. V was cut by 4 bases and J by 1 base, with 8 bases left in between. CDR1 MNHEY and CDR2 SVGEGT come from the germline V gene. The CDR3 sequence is CASSSRMSYEQYF. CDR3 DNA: TGTGCCAGCAGTTCCAGGATGTCCTACGAGCAGTACTTC.

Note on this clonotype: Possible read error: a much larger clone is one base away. This chain's CDR3 is CAISESRRLNTEACF. Here the CDR3 DNA reads TGTGCCATCAGTGAGTCGAGGCGGTTGAACACTGAAGCTTGCTTT. V is TRBV10-3 and J is TRBJ1-1; no firm D call. There are 15 residues in the CDR3. Germline assignment: CDR1 ENHRY and CDR2 SYGVKD.

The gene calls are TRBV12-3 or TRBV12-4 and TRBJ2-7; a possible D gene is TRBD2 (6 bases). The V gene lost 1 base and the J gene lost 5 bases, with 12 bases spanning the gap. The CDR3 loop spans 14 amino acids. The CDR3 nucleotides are TGTGCCAGCAGTTTAGGGCGGGGCCCCCACGAGCAGTACTTC. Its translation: CASSLGRGPHEQYF.

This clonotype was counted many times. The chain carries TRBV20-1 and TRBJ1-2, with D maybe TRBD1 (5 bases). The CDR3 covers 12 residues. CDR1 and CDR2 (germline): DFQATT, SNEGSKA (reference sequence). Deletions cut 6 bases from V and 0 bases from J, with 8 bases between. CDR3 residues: CSAYRTNYGYTF. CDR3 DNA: TGCAGTGCGTACAGGACTAACTATGGCTACACCTTC.

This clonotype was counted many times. The CDR3 sequence is CASTQVDPGELFF. CDR3 in DNA: TGTGCCAGCACCCAAGTAGATCCCGGGGAGCTGTTTTTT. The rearrangement uses TRBV6-1 and TRBJ2-2, with D unclear. This CDR3 has 13 amino acids. Looked up from germline, CDR1 is MNHNS and CDR2 is SASEGT. The V end was cut by 7 bases, the J end by 6 bases, with 12 bases between.

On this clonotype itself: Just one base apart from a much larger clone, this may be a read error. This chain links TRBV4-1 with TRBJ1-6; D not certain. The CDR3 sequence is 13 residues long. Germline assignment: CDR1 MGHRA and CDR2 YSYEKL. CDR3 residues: CASGQDPSRPLHF. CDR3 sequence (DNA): TGCGCCAGCGGCCAAGATCCCTCAAGGCCCCTCCACTTT.

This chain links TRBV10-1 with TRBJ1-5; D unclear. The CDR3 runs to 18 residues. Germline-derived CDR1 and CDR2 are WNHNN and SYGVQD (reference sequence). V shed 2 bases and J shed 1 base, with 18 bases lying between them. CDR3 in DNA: TGCGCCAGCAGTGAGACACGGCCCTCTAAGGGAAGCAATCAGCCCCAGCATTTT. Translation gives CASSETRPSKGSNQPQHF.

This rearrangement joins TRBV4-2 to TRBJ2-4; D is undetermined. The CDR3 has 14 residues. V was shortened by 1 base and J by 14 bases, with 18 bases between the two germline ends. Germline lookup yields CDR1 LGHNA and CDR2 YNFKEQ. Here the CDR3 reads CASSQGSARPIKYF. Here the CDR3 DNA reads TGTGCCAGCAGCCAAGGTAGTGCCCGCCCGATTAAGTACTTC.

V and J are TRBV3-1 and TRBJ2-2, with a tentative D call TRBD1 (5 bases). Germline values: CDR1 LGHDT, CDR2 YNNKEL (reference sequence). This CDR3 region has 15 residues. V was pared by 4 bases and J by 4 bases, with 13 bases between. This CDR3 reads CASSPFDSTTGELFF. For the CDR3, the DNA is TGTGCCAGCAGCCCTTTTGACAGCACCACCGGGGAGCTGTTTTTT.

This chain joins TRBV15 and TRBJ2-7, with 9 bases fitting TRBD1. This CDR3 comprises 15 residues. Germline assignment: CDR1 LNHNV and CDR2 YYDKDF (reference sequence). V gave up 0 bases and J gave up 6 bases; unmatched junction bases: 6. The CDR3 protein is CATSRDRGQGREQYF. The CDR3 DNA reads TGTGCCACCAGCAGAGATCGGGGACAGGGCCGCGAGCAGTACTTC.